The source of this TCR beta chain is a study of blood T cell repertoires in COVID-19. Study overall: There were acute and convalescent COVID-19 samples, and they came from the United States, Italy and Spain. PBMCs, B-cell-depleted T cells, or T cells provided the cDNA or gDNA that made up the material.

Trimming removed 6 bases from V and 3 bases from J; junction bases left unmatched: 14. CDR1 is LNHDA and CDR2 is SQIVND in the germline V gene (reference sequence). The CDR3 covers 17 residues. As processed by the authors: The assay estimated nucleated cells by amplifying reference gene primers. Profiled with immunoSEQ multiplex PCR; TCRdb holds only in-frame clones, not every one. V, J and clone size are those of that table, while D and trimming were read from the DNA. The sample consists of 45,000 to 55,000 clones, about nine tenths of them appearing once. Sequenced: peripheral blood. The receptor was derived from a human donor in a cohort sampled during active COVID-19. The chain combines TRBV19 with TRBJ2-3, with TRBD1 matching over 8 bases. This CDR3 is CASSFSKTTGATDTQYF. Here the CDR3 DNA reads TGTGCCAGTAGCTTCTCAAAAACGACAGGGGCAACAGATACGCAGTATTTT.